This T cell receptor beta chain stems from a study of T cell repertoires in ileal Crohn's disease. Study-level points and caveats: Compared with CD4 T cells, sorted CD8 cells carried more expanded clones. Clonality above 26.8% at surgery always came with endoscopic recurrence.

The V and J ends lost 7 bases and 3 bases respectively, with 16 bases between them. The CDR3 is made up of 14 amino acids. In germline, CDR1 is LNHDA, CDR2 SQIVND (reference sequence). Using immunoSEQ multiplex PCR, the repertoire was profiled, and TCRdb retains in-frame clones only, with some absent. The table shows about 15,000 clones, with around four fifths occurring only once. Concerning this clone: Its target is unknown.

V and J are TRBV19 and TRBJ2-7; the D gene is possibly TRBD1 (5 bases). The specimen sequenced was ileal tissue. The receptor was isolated from an adult with Crohn's disease. The CDR3 sequence is CASKVRNRGYEQYF. The CDR3 DNA is TGTGCCAGTAAGGTCCGAAATAGGGGCTACGAGCAGTACTTC.